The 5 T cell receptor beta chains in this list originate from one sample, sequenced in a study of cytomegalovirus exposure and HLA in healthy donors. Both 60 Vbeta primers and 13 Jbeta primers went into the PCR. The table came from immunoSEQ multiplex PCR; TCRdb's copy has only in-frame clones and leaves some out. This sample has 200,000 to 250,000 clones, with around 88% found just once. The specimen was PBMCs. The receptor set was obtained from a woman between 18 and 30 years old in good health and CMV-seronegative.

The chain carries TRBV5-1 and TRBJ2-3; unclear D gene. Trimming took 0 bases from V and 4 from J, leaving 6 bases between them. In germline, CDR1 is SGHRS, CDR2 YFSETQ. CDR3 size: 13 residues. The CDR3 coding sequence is TGCGCCAGCAGCTTGGAAAAGCCAGATACGCAGTATTTT. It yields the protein CASSLEKPDTQYF.

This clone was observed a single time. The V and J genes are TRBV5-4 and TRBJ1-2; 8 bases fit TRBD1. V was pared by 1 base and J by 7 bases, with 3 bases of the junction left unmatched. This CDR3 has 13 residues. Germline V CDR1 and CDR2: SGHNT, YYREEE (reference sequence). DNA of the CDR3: TGTGCCAGCAGCTTGACAGGGGGGGTTGGCTACACCTTC. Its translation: CASSLTGGVGYTF.

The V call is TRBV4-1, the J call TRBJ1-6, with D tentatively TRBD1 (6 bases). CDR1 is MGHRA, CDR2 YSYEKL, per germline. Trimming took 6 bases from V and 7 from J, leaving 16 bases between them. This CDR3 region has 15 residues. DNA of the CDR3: TGCGCCAGCAGTCAAAAACAGGGAACGAATTCACCCCTCCACTTT. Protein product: CASSQKQGTNSPLHF.

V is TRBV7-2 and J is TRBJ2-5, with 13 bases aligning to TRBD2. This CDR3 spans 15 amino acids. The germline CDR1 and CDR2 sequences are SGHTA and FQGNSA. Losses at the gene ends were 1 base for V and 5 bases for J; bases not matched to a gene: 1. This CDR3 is CASSLEGLAGETQYF. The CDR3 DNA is TGTGCCAGCAGCTTAGAGGGACTAGCGGGGGAGACCCAGTACTTC.

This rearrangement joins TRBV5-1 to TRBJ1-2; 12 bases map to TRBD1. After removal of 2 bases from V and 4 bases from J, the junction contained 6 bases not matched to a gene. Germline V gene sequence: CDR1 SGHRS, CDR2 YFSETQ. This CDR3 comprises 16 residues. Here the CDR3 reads CASSLQGQGASYGYTF. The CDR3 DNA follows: TGCGCCAGCAGCTTACAGGGACAGGGGGCCTCCTATGGCTACACCTTC.